This entry is about one T cell receptor (beta chain). Documented time point: blood from clinic visit 5 months post-surgery; TSC patient then seizure free. The data belong to a study of brain T cells in children with intractable seizures. V gave up 3 bases and J gave up 3 bases, with 14 bases separating them. From germline, CDR1 is GTSNPN and CDR2 SVGIG (reference sequence). This CDR3 is 14 amino acids long. Libraries were prepared by immunoSEQ multiplex PCR; TCRdb keeps only in-frame clonotypes and omits some of them. The table includes about 340,000 clones, roughly 92% detected once. The sequencing here drew on peripheral blood, taken about 5 months after surgery. The rearrangement links TRBV30 to TRBJ1-1, with D uncertain. This clonotype originated in a boy under two years old with tuberous sclerosis and intractable seizures. CDR3 amino acids: CAWSLVFMDTEAFF. The DNA for the CDR3 is TGTGCCTGGAGCTTAGTTTTCATGGACACTGAAGCTTTCTTT.